Listed below are T cell receptor beta chains from one sample, sequenced in a study of blood T cell repertoires in COVID-19. Method: immunoSEQ multiplex PCR; TCRdb's copy keeps in-frame clones and lacks some. The data hold a few hundred thousand clones, with more than 75% observed a single time. Material for sequencing was peripheral blood. The receptors here all came from a man between 60 and 75 years old who had recovered from COVID-19. The CDR3 runs from the conserved cysteine through the conserved F or W. D genes are given only for firm matches. The size of a clone is reported for some rows only, either as once, few or many, or as a class for expanded clones.

j_call,v_call,clone_size,d_call,cdr3_aa,cdr3_nt
TRBJ1-2,TRBV19,-,TRBD1,CASRTSRDRVGYGYTF,TGTGCCAGTAGGACCTCTCGGGACAGGGTGGGCTATGGCTACACCTTC
TRBJ1-2,TRBV5-4,-,TRBD1,CASSLGQGDQGYTF,TGTGCCAGCAGCTTGGGTCAGGGGGACCAGGGCTACACCTTC
TRBJ1-2,TRBV5-4,-,-,CASSLEGRLNYGYTF,TGTGCCAGCAGCTTAGAGGGCCGGCTAAACTATGGCTACACCTTC
TRBJ2-7,TRBV28,-,-,CASSLVGEQYF,TGTGCCAGCAGTTTGGTCGGCGAGCAGTACTTC
TRBJ2-7,TRBV18,-,-,CASSPPSGTLSYEQYF,TGTGCCAGCTCACCACCGAGCGGGACACTCTCCTACGAGCAGTACTTC
TRBJ1-1,TRBV6-5,-,TRBD1,CASPRTGAGTEAFF,TGTGCCAGCCCCAGGACAGGGGCGGGAACTGAAGCTTTCTTT
TRBJ2-2,TRBV5-1,-,TRBD1,CASSSPGQYTGELFF,TGCGCCAGCAGCTCACCGGGACAGTACACCGGGGAGCTGTTTTTT
TRBJ1-2,TRBV30,once,-,CALDTFNYGYTF,TGTGCCTTAGACACCTTTAACTATGGCTACACCTTC
TRBJ1-1,TRBV18,-,-,CASSPTDLNTEAFF,TGTGCCAGCTCCCCTACAGATTTGAACACTGAAGCTTTCTTT
TRBJ2-3,TRBV10-3,-,TRBD1,CAISPGTGNRGSSIKGDTQYF,TGTGCCATCAGCCCCGGGACAGGGAATCGGGGGAGTTCGATTAAGGGTGATACGCAGTATTTT